This TCR beta chain was observed in a study of blood T cell repertoires in COVID-19. Background on the study: In each case, the material was cDNA or gDNA derived from T cells, B-cell-depleted T cells, or PBMCs.

Seattle-derived patients entered the study during active infection and were followed longitudinally. Some clones are missing from TCRdb's copy, which holds only in-frame ones; the method was immunoSEQ multiplex PCR. The sample includes about 530,000 clones, roughly nine tenths of them seen just once. This clone appeared a few times. Germline CDR1 reads SEHNR; CDR2 reads FQNEAQ (reference sequence). This CDR3 has 16 residues. Losses at the gene ends were 1 base for V and 4 bases for J; bases not matched to a gene: 5. This chain connects TRBV7-9 to TRBJ1-5; 9 bases map to TRBD1. The sequence derives from a woman between 45 and 65 years old with COVID-19, enrolled during active disease. Material: peripheral blood. The CDR3 loop is CASSLVDRGKNQPQHF. The CDR3 coding sequence is TGTGCCAGCAGCTTAGTGGACAGGGGTAAAAATCAGCCCCAGCATTTT.